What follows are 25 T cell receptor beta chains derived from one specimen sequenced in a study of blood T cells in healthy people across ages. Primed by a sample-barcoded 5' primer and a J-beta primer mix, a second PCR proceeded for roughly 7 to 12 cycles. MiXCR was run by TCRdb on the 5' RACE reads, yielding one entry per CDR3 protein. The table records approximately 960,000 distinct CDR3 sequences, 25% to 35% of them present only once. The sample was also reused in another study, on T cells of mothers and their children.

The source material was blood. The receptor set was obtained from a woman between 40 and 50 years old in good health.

The CDR3 loop is CASSTRDRGVIGADTQYF. In nucleotides, the CDR3 is TGTGCCAGCAGCACCCGGGACAGGGGAGTGATTGGCGCAGATACGCAGTATTTT. The rearrangement links TRBV6-1 to TRBJ2-3; 10 bases agree with TRBD1. The CDR3 length is 18 residues. J lost 4 bases, V lost 6 bases, and 16 bases had no gene match. The germline V gene has CDR1 MNHNS and CDR2 SASEGT.

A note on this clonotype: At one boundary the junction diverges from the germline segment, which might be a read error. CDR3 sequence reads: CASNLAPQETQYF. The CDR3, as DNA: TGTGCCAGCAATTTAGCCCCCCAGGAGACCCAGTACTTC. The chain combines TRBV27 with TRBJ2-7; D unclear. The J call is uncertain, as TRBJ2-5 better fits the DNA end. The CDR3 runs to 13 residues. Germline CDR1 is MNHEY and CDR2 is SMNVEV (reference sequence).

Written as DNA, the CDR3 is TGTGCCAGCAGCCGGCCGGTCGGGGGCTTGGATGAGCAGTTCTTC. This codes for CASSRPVGGLDEQFF. The chain has TRBV12-3 or TRBV12-4 and TRBJ2-1; either TRBD1 or TRBD2 may fit D (6 bases each). This CDR3 spans 15 amino acids. Trimming took 6 bases from V and 8 from J, leaving 20 bases between them.

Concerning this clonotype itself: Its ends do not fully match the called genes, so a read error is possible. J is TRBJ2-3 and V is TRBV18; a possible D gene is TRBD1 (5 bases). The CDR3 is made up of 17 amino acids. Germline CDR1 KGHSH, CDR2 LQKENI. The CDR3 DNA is TGTGCCGGCTCACCACCTATGATATCAGGGAACACAGATACGCAGTATTTT. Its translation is CAGSPPMISGNTDTQYF.

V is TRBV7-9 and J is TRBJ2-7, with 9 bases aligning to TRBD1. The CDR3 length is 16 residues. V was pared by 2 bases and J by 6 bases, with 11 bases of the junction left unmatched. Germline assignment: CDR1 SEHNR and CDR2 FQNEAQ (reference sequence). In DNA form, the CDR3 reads TGTGCCAGCAGCTTATTCTGCGGGACAGGGACTGTCGAGCAGTACTTC. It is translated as CASSLFCGTGTVEQYF.

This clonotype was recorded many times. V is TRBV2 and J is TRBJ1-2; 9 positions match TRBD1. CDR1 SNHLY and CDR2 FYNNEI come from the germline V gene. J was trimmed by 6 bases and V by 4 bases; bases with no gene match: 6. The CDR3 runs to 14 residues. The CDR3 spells CASSVMGQGDGYTF. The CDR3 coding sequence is TGTGCCAGCAGTGTAATGGGACAGGGAGATGGCTACACCTTC.

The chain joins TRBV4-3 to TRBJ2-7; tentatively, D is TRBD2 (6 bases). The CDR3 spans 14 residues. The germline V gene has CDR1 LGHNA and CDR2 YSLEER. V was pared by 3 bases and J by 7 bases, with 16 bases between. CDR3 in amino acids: CASSQEDGGGEQYF. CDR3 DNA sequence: TGCGCCAGCAGCCAGGAGGACGGGGGAGGTGAGCAGTACTTC.

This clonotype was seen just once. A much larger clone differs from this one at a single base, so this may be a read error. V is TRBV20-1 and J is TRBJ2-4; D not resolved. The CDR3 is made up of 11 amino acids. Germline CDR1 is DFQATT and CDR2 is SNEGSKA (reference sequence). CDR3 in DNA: TGCAGGGCAGTGGCCAAAAACATTCAGTACTTC. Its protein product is CRAVAKNIQYF.

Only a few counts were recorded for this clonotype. This CDR3 reads CASSLMGQGSPNQPQHF. The DNA for the CDR3 is TGTGCCAGCAGTTTAATGGGACAGGGTAGTCCCAATCAGCCCCAGCATTTT. The V gene is TRBV27, the J gene TRBJ1-5, with 9 bases lining up with TRBD1. CDR1 MNHEY and CDR2 SMNVEV come from the germline V gene (reference sequence). This CDR3 region has 17 residues. The junction had 8 bases not matched to a gene; V was cut back by 2 bases and J by 3 bases.

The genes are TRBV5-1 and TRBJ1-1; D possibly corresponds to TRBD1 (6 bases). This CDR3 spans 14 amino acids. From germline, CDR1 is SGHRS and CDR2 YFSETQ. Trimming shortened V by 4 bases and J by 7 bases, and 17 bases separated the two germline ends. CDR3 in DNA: TGCGCCAGCAGCCTGGCCGGGACACCGAATGAAGCTTTCTTT. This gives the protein CASSLAGTPNEAFF.

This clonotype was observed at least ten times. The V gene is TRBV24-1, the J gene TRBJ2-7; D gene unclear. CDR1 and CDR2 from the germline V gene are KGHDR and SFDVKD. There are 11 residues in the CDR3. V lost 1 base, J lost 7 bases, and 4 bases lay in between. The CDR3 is CATSDFREQYF. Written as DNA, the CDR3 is TGTGCCACCAGTGATTTTCGGGAGCAGTACTTC.

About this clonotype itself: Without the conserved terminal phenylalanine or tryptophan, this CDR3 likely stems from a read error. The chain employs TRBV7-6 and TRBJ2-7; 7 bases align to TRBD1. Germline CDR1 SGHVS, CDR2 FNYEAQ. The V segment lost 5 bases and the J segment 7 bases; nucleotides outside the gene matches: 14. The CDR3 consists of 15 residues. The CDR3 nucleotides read TGTGCCAGCAGCCCTAGGCCAGGGGGTACTGAGGAGCAGTACTAC. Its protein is CASSPRPGGTEEQYY.

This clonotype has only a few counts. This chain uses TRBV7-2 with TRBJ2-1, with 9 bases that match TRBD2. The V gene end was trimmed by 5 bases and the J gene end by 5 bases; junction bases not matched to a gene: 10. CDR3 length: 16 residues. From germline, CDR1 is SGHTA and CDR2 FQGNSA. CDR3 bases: TGTGCCAGCAGCCCTCAAGGGGCGGGGGGGCACAATGAGCAGTTCTTC. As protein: CASSPQGAGGHNEQFF.

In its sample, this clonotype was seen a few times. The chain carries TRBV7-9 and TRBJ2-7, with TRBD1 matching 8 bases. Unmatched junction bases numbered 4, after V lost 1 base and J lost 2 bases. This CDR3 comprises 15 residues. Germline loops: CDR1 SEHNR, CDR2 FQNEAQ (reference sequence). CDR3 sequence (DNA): TGTGCCAGCAGCTTAGGGGAGACAGGGGCCTACGAGCAGTACTTC. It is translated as CASSLGETGAYEQYF.

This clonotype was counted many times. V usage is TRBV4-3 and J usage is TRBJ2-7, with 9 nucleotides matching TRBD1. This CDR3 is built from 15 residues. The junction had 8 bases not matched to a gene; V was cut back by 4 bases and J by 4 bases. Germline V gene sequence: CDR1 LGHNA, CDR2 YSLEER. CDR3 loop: CASSRGPGQGYEQYF. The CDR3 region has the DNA TGCGCCAGCAGCCGCGGTCCGGGACAGGGTTACGAGCAGTACTTC.

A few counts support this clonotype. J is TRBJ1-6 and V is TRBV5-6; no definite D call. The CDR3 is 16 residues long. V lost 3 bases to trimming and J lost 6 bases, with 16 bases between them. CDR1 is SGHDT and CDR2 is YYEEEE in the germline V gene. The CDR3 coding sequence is TGTGCCAGCAGCTCACGCCCATGGGCCGTTAATTCACCCCTCCACTTT. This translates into CASSSRPWAVNSPLHF. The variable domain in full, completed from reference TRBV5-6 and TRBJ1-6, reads DAGVTQSPTHLIKTRGQQVTLRCSPKSGHDTVSWYQQALGQGPQFIFQYYEEEERQRGNFPDRFSGHQFPNYSSELNVNALLLGDSALYLCASSSRPWAVNSPLHFGNGTRLTVT.

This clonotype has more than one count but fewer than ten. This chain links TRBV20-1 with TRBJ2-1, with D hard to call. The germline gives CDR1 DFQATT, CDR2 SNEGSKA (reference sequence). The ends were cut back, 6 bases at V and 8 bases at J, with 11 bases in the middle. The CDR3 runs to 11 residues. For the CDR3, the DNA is TGCAGTGCCATAGAGGCATATGAGCAGTTCTTC. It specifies CSAIEAYEQFF.

CDR3 nucleotide sequence: TGCGCCAGCACCGATGATCACAGGGGGCTAGGCAATGAGCAGTTCTTC. Protein sequence: CASTDDHRGLGNEQFF. The rearrangement uses TRBV5-1 and TRBJ2-1; 9 nucleotides line up with TRBD1. The CDR3 runs to 16 residues. The J segment lost 6 bases and the V segment lost 6 bases, leaving 13 bases of the junction unmatched. The germline CDR1 and CDR2 sequences are SGHRS and YFSETQ.

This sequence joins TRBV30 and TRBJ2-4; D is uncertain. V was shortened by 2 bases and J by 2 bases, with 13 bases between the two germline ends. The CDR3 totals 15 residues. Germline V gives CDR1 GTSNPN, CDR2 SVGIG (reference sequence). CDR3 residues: CAWSPLGKTKNIQYF. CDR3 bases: TGTGCCTGGAGTCCTCTAGGGAAAACCAAAAACATTCAGTACTTC.

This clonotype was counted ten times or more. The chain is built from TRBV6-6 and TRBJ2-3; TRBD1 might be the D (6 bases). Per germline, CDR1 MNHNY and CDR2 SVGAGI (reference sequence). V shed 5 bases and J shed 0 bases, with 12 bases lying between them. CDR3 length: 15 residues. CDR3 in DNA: TGTGCCAGCAGTACGGACAGCCTAAGCACAGATACGCAGTATTTT. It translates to CASSTDSLSTDTQYF.

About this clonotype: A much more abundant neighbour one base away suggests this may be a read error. In DNA, the CDR3 is TGTGCCAGCAGTGACCCCGGGGAACAGCAGTTCTTC. It encodes CASSDPGEQQFF. The rearrangement uses TRBV12-3 or TRBV12-4 and TRBJ2-1, with D possibly TRBD2 on 5 matching bases. This CDR3 region has 12 residues. Trimming cost V 5 bases and J 11 bases, with 13 bases left between them.

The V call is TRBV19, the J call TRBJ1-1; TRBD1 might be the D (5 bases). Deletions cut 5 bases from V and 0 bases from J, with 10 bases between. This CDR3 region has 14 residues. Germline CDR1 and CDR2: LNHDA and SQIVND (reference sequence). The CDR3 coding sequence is TGTGCCAGTAGTGTAGGGACGTTGAACACTGAAGCTTTCTTT. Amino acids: CASSVGTLNTEAFF. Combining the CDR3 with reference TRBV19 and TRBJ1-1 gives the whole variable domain DGGITQSPKYLFRKEGQNVTLSCEQNLNHDAMYWYRQDPGQGLRLIYYSQIVNDFQKGDIAEGYSVSREKKESFPLTVTSAQKNPTAFYLCASSVGTLNTEAFFGQGTRLTVV.

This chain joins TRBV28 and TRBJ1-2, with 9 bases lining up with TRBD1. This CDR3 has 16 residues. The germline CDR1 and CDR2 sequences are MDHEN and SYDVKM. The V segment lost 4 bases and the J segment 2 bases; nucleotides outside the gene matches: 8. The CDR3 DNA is TGTGCCAGCAGTTCCCCAGGACAGGGGCGAAACTATGGCTACACCTTC. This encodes CASSSPGQGRNYGYTF.

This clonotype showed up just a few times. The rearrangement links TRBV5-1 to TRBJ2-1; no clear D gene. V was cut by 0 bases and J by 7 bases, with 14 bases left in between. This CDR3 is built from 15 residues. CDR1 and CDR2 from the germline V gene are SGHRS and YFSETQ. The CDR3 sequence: CASSLGRSDLNEQFF. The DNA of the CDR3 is TGCGCCAGCAGCTTGGGCCGCTCTGACTTAAATGAGCAGTTCTTC.

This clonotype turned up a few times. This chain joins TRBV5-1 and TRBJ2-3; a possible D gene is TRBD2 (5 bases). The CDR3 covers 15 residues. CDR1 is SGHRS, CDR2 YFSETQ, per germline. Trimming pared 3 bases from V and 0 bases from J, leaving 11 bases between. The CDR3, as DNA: TGCGCCAGCAGCTGGATGGACTCTAGCACAGATACGCAGTATTTT. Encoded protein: CASSWMDSSTDTQYF. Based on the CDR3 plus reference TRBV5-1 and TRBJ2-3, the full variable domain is KAGVTQTPRYLIKTRGQQVTLSCSPISGHRSVSWYQQTPGQGLQFLFEYFSETQRNKGNFPGRFSGRQFSNSRSEMNVSTLELGDSALYLCASSWMDSSTDTQYFGPGTRLTVL.